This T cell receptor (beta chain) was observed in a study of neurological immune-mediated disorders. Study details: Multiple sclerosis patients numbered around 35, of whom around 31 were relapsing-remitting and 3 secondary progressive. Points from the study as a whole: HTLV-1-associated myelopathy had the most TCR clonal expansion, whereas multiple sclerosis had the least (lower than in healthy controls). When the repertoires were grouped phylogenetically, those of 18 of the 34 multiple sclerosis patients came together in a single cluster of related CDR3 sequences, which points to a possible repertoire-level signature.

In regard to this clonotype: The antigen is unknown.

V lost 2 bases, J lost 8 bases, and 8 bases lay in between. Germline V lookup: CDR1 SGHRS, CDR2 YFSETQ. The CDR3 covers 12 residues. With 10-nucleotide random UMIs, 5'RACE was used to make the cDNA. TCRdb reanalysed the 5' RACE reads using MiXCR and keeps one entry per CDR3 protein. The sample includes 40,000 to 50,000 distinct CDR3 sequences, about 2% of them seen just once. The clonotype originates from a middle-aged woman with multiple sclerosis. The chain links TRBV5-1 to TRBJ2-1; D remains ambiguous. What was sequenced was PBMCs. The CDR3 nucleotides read TGCGCCAGCAGCTTTGAAGATCATGAGCAGTTCTTC. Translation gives CASSFEDHEQFF. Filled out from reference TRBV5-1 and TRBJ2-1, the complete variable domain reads KAGVTQTPRYLIKTRGQQVTLSCSPISGHRSVSWYQQTPGQGLQFLFEYFSETQRNKGNFPGRFSGRQFSNSRSEMNVSTLELGDSALYLCASSFEDHEQFFGPGTRLTVL.